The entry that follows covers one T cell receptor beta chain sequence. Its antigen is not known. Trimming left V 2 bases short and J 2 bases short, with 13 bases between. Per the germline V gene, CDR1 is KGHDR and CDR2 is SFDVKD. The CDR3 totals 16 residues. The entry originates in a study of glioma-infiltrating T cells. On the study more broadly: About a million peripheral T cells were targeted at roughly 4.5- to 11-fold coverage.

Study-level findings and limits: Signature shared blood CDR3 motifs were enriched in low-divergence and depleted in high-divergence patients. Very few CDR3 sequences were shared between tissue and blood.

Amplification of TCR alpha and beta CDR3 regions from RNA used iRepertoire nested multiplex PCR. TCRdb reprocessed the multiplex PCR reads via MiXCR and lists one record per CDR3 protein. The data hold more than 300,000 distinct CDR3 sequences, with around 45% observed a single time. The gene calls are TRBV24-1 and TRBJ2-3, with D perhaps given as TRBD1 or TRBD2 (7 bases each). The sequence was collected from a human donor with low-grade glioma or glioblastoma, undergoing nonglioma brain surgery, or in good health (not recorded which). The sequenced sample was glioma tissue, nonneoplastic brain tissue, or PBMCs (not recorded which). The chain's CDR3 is CATSDSGGAHTDTQYF. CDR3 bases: TGTGCCACCAGTGATTCAGGGGGGGCGCACACAGATACGCAGTATTTT.